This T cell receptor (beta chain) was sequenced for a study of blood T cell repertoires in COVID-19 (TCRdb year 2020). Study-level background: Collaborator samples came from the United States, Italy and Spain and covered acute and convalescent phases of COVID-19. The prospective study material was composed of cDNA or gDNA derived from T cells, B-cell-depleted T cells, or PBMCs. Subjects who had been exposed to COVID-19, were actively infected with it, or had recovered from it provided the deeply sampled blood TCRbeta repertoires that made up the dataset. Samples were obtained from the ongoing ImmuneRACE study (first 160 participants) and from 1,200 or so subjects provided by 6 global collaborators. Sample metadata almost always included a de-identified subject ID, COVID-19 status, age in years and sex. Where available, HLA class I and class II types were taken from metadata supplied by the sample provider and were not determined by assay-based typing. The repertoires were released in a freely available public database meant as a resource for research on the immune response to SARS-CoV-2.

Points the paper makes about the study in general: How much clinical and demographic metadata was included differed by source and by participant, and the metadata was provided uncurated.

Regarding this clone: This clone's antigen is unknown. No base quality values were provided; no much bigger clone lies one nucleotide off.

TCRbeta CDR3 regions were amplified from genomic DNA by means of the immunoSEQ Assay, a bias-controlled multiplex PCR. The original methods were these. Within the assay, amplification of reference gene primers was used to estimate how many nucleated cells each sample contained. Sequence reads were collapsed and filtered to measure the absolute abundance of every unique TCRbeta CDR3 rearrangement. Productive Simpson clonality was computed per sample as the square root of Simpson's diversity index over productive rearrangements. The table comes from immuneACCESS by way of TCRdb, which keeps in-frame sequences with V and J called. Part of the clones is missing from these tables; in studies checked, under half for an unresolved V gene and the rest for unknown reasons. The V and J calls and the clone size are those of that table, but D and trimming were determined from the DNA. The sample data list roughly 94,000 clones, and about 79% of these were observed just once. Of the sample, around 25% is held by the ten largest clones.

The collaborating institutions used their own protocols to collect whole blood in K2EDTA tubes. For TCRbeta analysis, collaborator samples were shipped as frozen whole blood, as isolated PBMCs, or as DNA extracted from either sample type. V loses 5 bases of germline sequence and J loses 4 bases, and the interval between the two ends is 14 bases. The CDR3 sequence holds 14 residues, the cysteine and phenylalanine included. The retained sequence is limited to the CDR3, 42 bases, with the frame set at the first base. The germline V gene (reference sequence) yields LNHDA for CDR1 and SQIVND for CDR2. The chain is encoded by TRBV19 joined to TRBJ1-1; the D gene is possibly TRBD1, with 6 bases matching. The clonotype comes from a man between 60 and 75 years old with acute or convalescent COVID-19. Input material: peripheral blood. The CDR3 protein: CASSSKGGSTEAFF. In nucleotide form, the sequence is TGTGCCAGTAGTTCAAAAGGGGGTAGCACTGAAGCTTTCTTT.